These T cell receptor beta chains were read from a single sample in a study of CD8 T cells in Susac syndrome. TCRdb reprocessed the immunoSEQ multiplex PCR reads with MiXCR, giving one entry per CDR3 protein. Of under 200,000 distinct CDR3 sequences listed, 90% to 95% are singletons. Sequencing input: CD4+ T cells from PBMCs. The receptors originated from a human donor with Susac syndrome. CDR3s include the opening cysteine and the closing phenylalanine or tryptophan.

V gene | CDR3 protein
TRBV5-6 | CASSHRDRGPEQFF
TRBV9 | CASPPPGEGNTIYF
TRBV20-1 | CSASVVASYNEQFF
TRBV30 | CAWTGVMGTGELFF
TRBV13 | CASSLVRGSEQYF
TRBV24-1 | CATSDYEYEQYF
TRBV2 | CASSETDRNQPQHF
TRBV6-5 | CASTRQGREEAFF
TRBV20-1 | CSAQGRDETQYF
TRBV11-2 | CASSPLGTASYEQYF
TRBV20-1 | CSAKGDHEKLFF
TRBV12-3/TRBV12-4 | CASSSRQRRDTQYF
TRBV2 | CASTALRGAPHEQYF
TRBV18 | CASSSTGLSNQPQHF
TRBV9 | CASSPGSGNTIYF
TRBV9 | CASSVAASGEAYEQYF
TRBV6-5 | CASSYSKHTDTQYF
TRBV5-1 | CASRVTGPLSYEQYF
TRBV19 | CASSNSESRYGYTF
TRBV20-1 | CSARINYGYTF
TRBV12-3/TRBV12-4 | CASSRDGLGETQYF
TRBV20-1 | CSARTGTGAYEAFF
TRBV7-2 | CASSLDLQGATEAFF
TRBV19 | CASRQREVRTDTQYF
TRBV5-1 | CASSLSRIQETQYF
TRBV10-3 | CASGRGQGDSTDTQYF
TRBV20-1 | CSARSRTASYEQYF
TRBV20-1 | CSAIDHTGELFF
TRBV5-1 | CASYDRDTQYF
TRBV20-1 | CSAVGRGYEQYF
TRBV20-1 | CSAHSAGETEQYF
TRBV10-3 | CAITRARQFF
TRBV21-1 | CASSKKARRRGNQPQHF
TRBV3-1 | CASQGLLYQETQYF
TRBV6-4 | CASSVETGATEAFF
TRBV5-5 | CASSPTGTGGETQYF
TRBV30 | CAWSVSLGGFSNQPQHF
TRBV6-5 | CASSYSRSSNQPQHF
TRBV29-1 | CSGGRVTGELFF
TRBV18 | CASSPTALDNQPQHF
TRBV11-1 | CASSLSISRSTDTQYF
TRBV9 | CASSTSGGVETQYF